The 20 T cell receptor beta chains listed next were all sequenced from one sample in a study of CD8 T cells in Susac syndrome. Reverse transcription used about 0.45 to 1 ug RNA and random hexamers. TCRdb fed the immunoSEQ multiplex PCR reads into MiXCR, producing one record per CDR3 protein. Here the sample spans some 190,000 distinct CDR3 sequences, approximately 94% being singletons. Sequenced material: CD4+ T cells from PBMCs. These receptors were obtained from a human donor with multiple sclerosis.

V gene TRBV5-4 combines with J gene TRBJ1-5; 7 bases align to TRBD1. J gave up 13 bases and V 1 base, and 5 bases lay outside the gene matches. The CDR3 runs to 12 residues. Germline loops: CDR1 SGHNT, CDR2 YYREEE (reference sequence). Written as DNA, the CDR3 is TGTGCCAGCAGCTTGATCGGACAGGCTCAGCATTTT. Translation: CASSLIGQAQHF.

The J gene is TRBJ1-1, the V gene TRBV3-1; D is unclear. V lost 1 base, J lost 4 bases, and 10 bases lay in between. The length of the CDR3 is 14 residues. Looked up from germline, CDR1 is LGHDT and CDR2 is YNNKEL (reference sequence). CDR3 coding DNA: TGTGCCAGCAGCCAAGTGGAAGGGTTCACTGAAGCTTTCTTT. As protein: CASSQVEGFTEAFF.

This chain connects TRBV20-1 to TRBJ2-1, with 11 bases identical to TRBD2. The CDR3 contains 15 residues. Trimming cost V 5 bases and J 4 bases; bases outside gene matches: 7. Germline V lookup: CDR1 DFQATT, CDR2 SNEGSKA (reference sequence). CDR3 in DNA: TGCAGTGCTCCCGCCCGGACTAGCGGGTACAATGAGCAGTTCTTC. This codes for CSAPARTSGYNEQFF.

The rearrangement links TRBV6-6 to TRBJ2-7, with D maybe TRBD1 (5 bases). Per germline, CDR1 MNHNY and CDR2 SVGAGI (reference sequence). This CDR3 spans 15 amino acids. Deletions cut 3 bases from V and 0 bases from J, with 12 bases between. CDR3 protein: CASSYQGRSSYEQYF. The CDR3 coding sequence is TGTGCCAGCAGTTATCAGGGCAGGAGCTCCTACGAGCAGTACTTC.

J is TRBJ1-6 and V is TRBV28; 8 bases map to TRBD1. Germline values: CDR1 MDHEN, CDR2 SYDVKM. The V gene end was trimmed by 7 bases and the J gene end by 0 bases; junction bases not matched to a gene: 11. The CDR3 has 18 amino acids. The CDR3 here is CASNDRGSLSSYNSPLHF. DNA of the CDR3: TGTGCCAGCAACGACAGGGGTTCCCTGAGCTCCTATAATTCACCCCTCCACTTT.

This chain joins TRBV7-9 and TRBJ2-1; 7 bases map to TRBD1. Germline lookup yields CDR1 SEHNR and CDR2 FQNEAQ (reference sequence). The CDR3 is 16 amino acids. V shed 6 bases, J shed 2 bases, and the junction held 10 bases outside the gene matches. The CDR3 DNA reads as TGTGCCAGCAGGCCCCGACAGGGTGAACCCTACAATGAGCAGTTCTTC. It encodes CASRPRQGEPYNEQFF.

The sample holds a few counts of this clonotype. The chain couples TRBV2 to TRBJ2-7; 11 nucleotides line up with TRBD2. The CDR3 totals 13 residues. Germline V gene data show CDR1 as SNHLY and CDR2 as FYNNEI. V was pared by 5 bases and J by 3 bases, with 0 bases of the junction left unmatched. As DNA, the CDR3 is TGTGCCAGCAGTACTAGCGGGAGCTACGAGCAGTACTTC. Translated: CASSTSGSYEQYF.

The V and J genes are TRBV4-2 and TRBJ1-6, with a weak D call TRBD1 (5 bases). Germline V CDR1 and CDR2: LGHNA, YNFKEQ. The V and J ends lost 1 base and 7 bases respectively, with 11 bases between them. This CDR3 is 15 amino acids long. CDR3 nucleotides: TGTGCCAGCAGCCAAGTAAACAGGTGGAATTCACCCCTCCACTTT. It is translated as CASSQVNRWNSPLHF.

The chain is built from TRBV11-2 and TRBJ1-6, with D tentatively TRBD1 (6 bases). The CDR3 is made up of 17 amino acids. Trimming removed 5 bases at V and 3 bases at J, with 17 bases between. Germline values: CDR1 SGHAT, CDR2 FQNNGV. The CDR3 nucleotides are TGTGCCAGCAGCCACGGGGACACACGGCTCTATAATTCACCCCTCCACTTT. Translating it yields CASSHGDTRLYNSPLHF. The entire variable domain, with the rest obtained from reference TRBV11-2 and TRBJ1-6, is as follows: EAGVAQSPRYKIIEKRQSVAFWCNPISGHATLYWYQQILGQGPKLLIQFQNNGVVDDSQLPKDRFSAERLKGVDSTLKIQPAKLEDSAVYLCASSHGDTRLYNSPLHFGNGTRLTVT.

The chain employs TRBV20-1 and TRBJ1-2; D perhaps matches TRBD1 (5 bases). Trimming removed 0 bases at V and 2 bases at J, with 7 bases between. Per the germline V gene, CDR1 is DFQATT and CDR2 is SNEGSKA (reference sequence). The CDR3 is 13 residues long. The CDR3 DNA reads as TGCAGTGCTAGAGAACGGGACAACTATGGCTACACCTTC. Translated: CSARERDNYGYTF.

The chain links TRBV20-1 to TRBJ2-3; D gene uncertain. Looked up from germline, CDR1 is DFQATT and CDR2 is SNEGSKA (reference sequence). The CDR3 covers 14 residues. Deletions cut 0 bases from V and 7 bases from J, with 14 bases between. The CDR3 DNA follows: TGCAGTGCTAGAGATGGGCGGAATCACTATACGCAGTATTTT. It is translated as CSARDGRNHYTQYF.

The chain has TRBV18 and TRBJ1-2; D ambiguous. This CDR3 has 14 amino acids. Germline assignment: CDR1 KGHSH and CDR2 LQKENI. V was trimmed by 6 bases and J by 3 bases, leaving 14 bases between them. The CDR3 DNA sequence: TGTGCCAGCTCTCCCCGAGACGGTGACTATGGCTACACCTTC. Its translation: CASSPRDGDYGYTF.

This rearrangement joins TRBV30 to TRBJ2-5; D perhaps matches TRBD1 (5 bases). The germline CDR1 and CDR2 sequences are GTSNPN and SVGIG (reference sequence). This CDR3 is 13 amino acids long. The V end lost 7 bases, the J end lost 1 base, and 13 bases lay between the germline ends. The DNA for the CDR3 is TGTGCCTCTGAAAGGGGCCCCCAAGAGACCCAGTACTTC. Translating gives CASERGPQETQYF.

This clonotype appeared once. The chain has TRBV7-2 and TRBJ2-7; D is undetermined. Between the trimmed V and J ends, which lost 5 bases and 0 bases, there was a span of 11 bases. The CDR3 length is 14 residues. CDR1 is SGHTA, CDR2 FQGNSA, per germline. Here the CDR3 reads CASSPAVSSYEQYF. The DNA of the CDR3 is TGTGCCAGCAGCCCCGCAGTGAGCTCCTACGAGCAGTACTTC.

The chain has TRBV20-1 and TRBJ2-1; D is unresolved. The germline V and J ends were trimmed by 1 base and 7 bases, with 20 bases remaining between them. Looked up from germline, CDR1 is DFQATT and CDR2 is SNEGSKA (reference sequence). This CDR3 region has 16 residues. The CDR3 region has the DNA TGCAGTGCTAGAGGTGCGCCCCTTACAAAGAGGAATGAGCAGTTCTTC. It encodes CSARGAPLTKRNEQFF.

This sequence joins TRBV3-1 and TRBJ2-1, with 8 nucleotides matching TRBD1. The V gene end was trimmed by 6 bases and the J gene end by 5 bases; junction bases not matched to a gene: 3. Germline loops: CDR1 LGHDT, CDR2 YNNKEL (reference sequence). This CDR3 has 13 amino acids. In DNA form, the CDR3 reads TGTGCCAGCAGGACAGGGGTCAACAATGAGCAGTTCTTC. This codes for CASRTGVNNEQFF.

This sequence joins TRBV7-7 and TRBJ2-5; TRBD2 might be the D (5 bases). Trimming shortened V by 3 bases and J by 5 bases, and 16 bases separated the two germline ends. Germline V gene lookup returns CDR1 SSHAT and CDR2 FNYEAQ (reference sequence). The CDR3 spans 15 residues. The CDR3 sequence: CASSFREGLTETQYF. CDR3 coding DNA: TGTGCCAGCAGCTTCCGAGAGGGCCTCACCGAGACCCAGTACTTC.

V gene TRBV27 combines with J gene TRBJ2-1; 12 nucleotides agree with TRBD2. Germline V CDR1 and CDR2: MNHEY, SMNVEV (reference sequence). The CDR3 totals 18 residues. V shed 4 bases and J 6 bases; nucleotides not matched to a gene: 13. This CDR3 is CASSSPGLAGLSGNEQFF. CDR3 DNA: TGTGCCAGCAGTTCCCCGGGACTAGCGGGCCTGAGCGGCAATGAGCAGTTCTTC.

This rearrangement joins TRBV2 to TRBJ1-5; D not certain. The CDR3 is made up of 16 amino acids. Per germline, CDR1 SNHLY and CDR2 FYNNEI. Trimming stripped 2 bases from V and 1 base from J, with 12 bases between. The CDR3 sequence: CASSEFGLTSNQPQHF. The CDR3 DNA reads as TGTGCCAGCAGTGAATTTGGGTTGACAAGCAATCAGCCCCAGCATTTT.

In DNA form, the CDR3 reads TGTGCCAGCAGCTTGGGACCCCTACTGACCAGCGTGAACACCGGGGAGCTGTTTTTT. Encoded protein: CASSLGPLLTSVNTGELFF. The chain joins TRBV5-4 to TRBJ2-2; D remains unclear. The CDR3 has 19 amino acids. Germline V gene lookup returns CDR1 SGHNT and CDR2 YYREEE (reference sequence). The V end was cut by 0 bases, the J end by 1 base, with 19 bases between.